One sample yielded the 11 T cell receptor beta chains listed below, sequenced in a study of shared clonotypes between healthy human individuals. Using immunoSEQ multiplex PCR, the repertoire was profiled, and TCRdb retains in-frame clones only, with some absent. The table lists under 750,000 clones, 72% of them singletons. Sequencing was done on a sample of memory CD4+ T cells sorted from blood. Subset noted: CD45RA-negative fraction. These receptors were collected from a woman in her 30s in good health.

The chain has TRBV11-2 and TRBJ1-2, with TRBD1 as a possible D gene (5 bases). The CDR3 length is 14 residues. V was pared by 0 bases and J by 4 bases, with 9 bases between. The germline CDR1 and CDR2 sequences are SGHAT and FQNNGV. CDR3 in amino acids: CASSLDTGTYGYTF. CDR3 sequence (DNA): TGTGCCAGCAGCTTAGATACGGGGACCTATGGCTACACCTTC.

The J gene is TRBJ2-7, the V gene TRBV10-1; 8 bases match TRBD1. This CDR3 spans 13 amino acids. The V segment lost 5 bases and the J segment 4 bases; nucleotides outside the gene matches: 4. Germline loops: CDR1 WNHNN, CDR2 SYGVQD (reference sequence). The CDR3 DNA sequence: TGCGCCAGCAGTAAGACAGGGGCGTACGAGCAGTACTTC. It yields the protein CASSKTGAYEQYF.

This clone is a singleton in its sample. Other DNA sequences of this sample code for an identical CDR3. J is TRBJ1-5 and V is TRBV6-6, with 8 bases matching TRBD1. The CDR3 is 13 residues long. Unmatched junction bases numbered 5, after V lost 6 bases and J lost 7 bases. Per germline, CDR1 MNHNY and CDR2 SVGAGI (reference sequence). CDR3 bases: TGTGCCAGCAGCGACAGGGGTTTACAGCCCCAGCATTTT. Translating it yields CASSDRGLQPQHF.

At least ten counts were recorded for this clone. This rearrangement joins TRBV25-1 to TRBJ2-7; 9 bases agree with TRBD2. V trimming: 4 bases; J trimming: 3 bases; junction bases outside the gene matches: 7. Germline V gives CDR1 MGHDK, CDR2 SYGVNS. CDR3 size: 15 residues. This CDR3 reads CASSGNSGSNYEQYF. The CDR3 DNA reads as TGTGCCAGCAGTGGAAATAGCGGGAGTAACTACGAGCAGTACTTC.

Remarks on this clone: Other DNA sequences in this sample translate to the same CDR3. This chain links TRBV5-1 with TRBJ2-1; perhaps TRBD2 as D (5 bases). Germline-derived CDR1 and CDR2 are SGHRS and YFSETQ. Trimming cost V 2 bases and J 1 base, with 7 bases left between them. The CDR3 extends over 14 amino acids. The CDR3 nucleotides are TGCGCCAGCAGCTTCGGGAATTCCTACAATGAGCAGTTCTTC. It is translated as CASSFGNSYNEQFF.

The CDR3 region has the DNA TGTGCCAGCAGTCGGACTACCTCCGTTCCAGATACGCAGTATTTT. This sequence encodes CASSRTTSVPDTQYF. The chain links TRBV2 to TRBJ2-3; D may be TRBD2 (6 bases). This CDR3 spans 15 amino acids. Trimming shortened V by 5 bases and J by 4 bases, and 16 bases separated the two germline ends. The V gene's germline CDR1 is SNHLY and CDR2 FYNNEI. The whole variable domain, remainder taken from reference TRBV2 and TRBJ2-3, is EPEVTQTPSHQVTQMGQEVILRCVPISNHLYFYWYRQILGQKVEFLVSFYNNEISEKSEIFDDQFSVERPDGSNFTLKIRSTKLEDSAMYFCASSRTTSVPDTQYFGPGTRLTVL.

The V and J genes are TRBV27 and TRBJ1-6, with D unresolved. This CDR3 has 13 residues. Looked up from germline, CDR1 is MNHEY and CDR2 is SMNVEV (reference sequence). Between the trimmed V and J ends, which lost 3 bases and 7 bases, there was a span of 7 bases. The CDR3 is CASSLRQNSPLHF. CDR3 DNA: TGTGCCAGCAGTTTGCGGCAGAATTCACCCCTCCACTTT.

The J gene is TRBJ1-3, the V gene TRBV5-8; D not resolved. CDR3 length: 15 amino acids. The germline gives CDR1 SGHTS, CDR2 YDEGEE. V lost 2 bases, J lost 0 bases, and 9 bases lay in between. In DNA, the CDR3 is TGTGCCAGCAGCTTCCCAACCAGCTCTGGAAACACCATATATTTT. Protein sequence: CASSFPTSSGNTIYF.

The CDR3 DNA follows: TGTGCCAGCAGTAGCCCCGGGGGTCCTGGAAACACCATATATTTT. Translation gives CASSSPGGPGNTIYF. The genes are TRBV28 and TRBJ1-3; TRBD1 is a possible D gene (5 bases). V was shortened by 5 bases and J by 2 bases, with 13 bases between the two germline ends. Germline-derived CDR1 and CDR2 are MDHEN and SYDVKM. The CDR3 extends over 15 amino acids.

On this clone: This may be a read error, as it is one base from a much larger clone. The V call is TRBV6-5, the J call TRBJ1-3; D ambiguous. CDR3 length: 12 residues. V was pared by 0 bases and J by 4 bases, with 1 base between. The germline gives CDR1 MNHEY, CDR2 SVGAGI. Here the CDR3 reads CASSYSGNTIYF. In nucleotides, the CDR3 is TGTGCCAGCAGTTACTCGGGAAACACCATATATTTT.

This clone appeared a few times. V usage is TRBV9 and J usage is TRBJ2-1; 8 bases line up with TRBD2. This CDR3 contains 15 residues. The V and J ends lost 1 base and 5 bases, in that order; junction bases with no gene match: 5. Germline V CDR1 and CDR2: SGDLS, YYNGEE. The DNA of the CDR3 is TGTGCCAGCAGCGTAAGCGGGAGCGCCCACAATGAGCAGTTCTTC. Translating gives CASSVSGSAHNEQFF.